The entry below describes one TCR beta chain. The data stem from a study of T cell changes during pregnancy in multiple sclerosis. Profiling relied on immunoSEQ multiplex PCR, and the TCRdb table lists in-frame clones only, not all of them. The sample includes more than 75,000 clones, less than 95% of them seen just once. The CDR3 runs to 15 residues. Unmatched junction bases numbered 5, after V lost 1 base and J lost 6 bases. V usage is TRBV5-3 and J usage is TRBJ2-1, with TRBD2 identical over 9 bases. TRBV5-3 is labeled an ORF, and its function is uncertain. The sample here was peripheral blood, taken in the third trimester of pregnancy. This receptor was obtained from a female donor with multiple sclerosis, enrolled in a pregnancy study. This CDR3 is CARSLWLAGSNEQFF. CDR3 bases: TGTGCCAGAAGCTTGTGGCTAGCGGGGTCCAATGAGCAGTTCTTC.